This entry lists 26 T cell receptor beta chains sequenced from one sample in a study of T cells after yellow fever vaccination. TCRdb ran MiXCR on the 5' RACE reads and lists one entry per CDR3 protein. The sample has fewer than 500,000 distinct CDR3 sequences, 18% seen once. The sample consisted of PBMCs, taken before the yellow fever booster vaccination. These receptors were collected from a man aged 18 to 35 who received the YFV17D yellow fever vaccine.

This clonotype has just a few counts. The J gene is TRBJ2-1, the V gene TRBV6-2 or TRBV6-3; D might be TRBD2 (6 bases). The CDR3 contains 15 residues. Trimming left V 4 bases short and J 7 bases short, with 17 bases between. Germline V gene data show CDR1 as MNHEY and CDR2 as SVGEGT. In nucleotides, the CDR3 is TGTGCCAGCAGTTGGGGGGTAGATTTTTGGAATGAGCAGTTCTTC. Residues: CASSWGVDFWNEQFF.

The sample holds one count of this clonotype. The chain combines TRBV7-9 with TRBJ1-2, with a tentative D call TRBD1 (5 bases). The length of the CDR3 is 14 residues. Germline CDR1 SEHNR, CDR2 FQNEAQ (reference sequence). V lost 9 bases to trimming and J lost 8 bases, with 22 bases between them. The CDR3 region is CARSLTPGGDGYTF. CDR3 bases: TGTGCCAGAAGCCTGACACCTGGGGGGGACGGCTACACCTTC.

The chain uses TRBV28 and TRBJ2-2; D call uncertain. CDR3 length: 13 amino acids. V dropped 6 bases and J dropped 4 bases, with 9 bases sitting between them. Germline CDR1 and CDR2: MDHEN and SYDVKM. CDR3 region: CASSPKVTGELFF. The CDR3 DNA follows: TGTGCCAGCAGCCCGAAAGTCACCGGGGAGCTGTTTTTT.

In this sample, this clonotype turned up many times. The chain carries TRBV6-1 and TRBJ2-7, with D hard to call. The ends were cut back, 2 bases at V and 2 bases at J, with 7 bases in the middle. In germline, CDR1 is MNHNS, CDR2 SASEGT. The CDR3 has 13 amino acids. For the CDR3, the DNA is TGTGCCAGCAGTGAAATGCACCCCTACGAGCAGTACTTC. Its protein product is CASSEMHPYEQYF.

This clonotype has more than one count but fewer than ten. This CDR3 reads CASSQDRRLAGGRETQYF. The CDR3 DNA reads TGCGCCAGCAGCCAAGATCGGAGACTAGCGGGGGGCCGGGAGACCCAGTACTTC. The V gene is TRBV4-3, the J gene TRBJ2-5, with 13 bases that match TRBD2. The CDR3 is 18 amino acids. J gave up 5 bases and V 0 bases, and 9 bases lay outside the gene matches. Germline-derived CDR1 and CDR2 are LGHNA and YSLEER.

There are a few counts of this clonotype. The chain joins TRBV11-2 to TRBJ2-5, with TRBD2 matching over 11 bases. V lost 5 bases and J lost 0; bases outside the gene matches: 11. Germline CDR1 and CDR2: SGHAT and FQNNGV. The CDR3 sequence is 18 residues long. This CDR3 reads CASSRGGLAGGYQETQYF. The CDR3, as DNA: TGTGCCAGCAGCCGAGGGGGGCTAGCGGGGGGATACCAAGAGACCCAGTACTTC.

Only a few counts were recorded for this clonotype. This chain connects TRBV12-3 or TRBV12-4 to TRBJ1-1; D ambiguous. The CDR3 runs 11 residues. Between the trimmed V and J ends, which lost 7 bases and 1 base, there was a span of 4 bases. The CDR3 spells CASTWNTEAFF. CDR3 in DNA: TGTGCCAGCACCTGGAACACTGAAGCTTTCTTT.

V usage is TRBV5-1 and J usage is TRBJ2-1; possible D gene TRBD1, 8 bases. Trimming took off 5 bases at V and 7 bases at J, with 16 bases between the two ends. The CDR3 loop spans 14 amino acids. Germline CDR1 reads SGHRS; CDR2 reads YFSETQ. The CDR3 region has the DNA TGCGCCAGCAGAGGACAGGGAGGGGAGAATGAGCAGTTCTTC. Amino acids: CASRGQGGENEQFF. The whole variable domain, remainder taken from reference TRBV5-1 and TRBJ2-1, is KAGVTQTPRYLIKTRGQQVTLSCSPISGHRSVSWYQQTPGQGLQFLFEYFSETQRNKGNFPGRFSGRQFSNSRSEMNVSTLELGDSALYLCASRGQGGENEQFFGPGTRLTVL.

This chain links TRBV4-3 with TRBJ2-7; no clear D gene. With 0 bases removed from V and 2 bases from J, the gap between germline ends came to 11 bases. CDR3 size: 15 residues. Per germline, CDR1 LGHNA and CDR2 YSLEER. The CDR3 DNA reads TGCGCCAGCAGCCAAGACACTCCAGGAGCCTACGAGCAGTACTTC. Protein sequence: CASSQDTPGAYEQYF.

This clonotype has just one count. The CDR3, as DNA: TGTGCCAGCAGCCAAGAGATGTTCCGGGGAGAAACCCAGTACTTC. Protein: CASSQEMFRGETQYF. This chain connects TRBV4-2 to TRBJ2-5; perhaps TRBD2 as D (5 bases). V dropped 0 bases and J dropped 8 bases, with 16 bases sitting between them. Germline-derived CDR1 and CDR2 are LGHNA and YNFKEQ. The CDR3 contains 15 residues.

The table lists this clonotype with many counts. CDR3 coding DNA: TGCGCCAGCGATTCGACAGGGGTGGACACCGGGGAGCTGTTTTTT. As protein: CASDSTGVDTGELFF. V and J are TRBV5-1 and TRBJ2-2, with 8 bases matching TRBD1. With V trimmed by 7 bases and J by 3 bases, 8 bases remained unmatched. The CDR3 sequence is 15 residues long. The germline gives CDR1 SGHRS, CDR2 YFSETQ.

The CDR3 region has the DNA TGTGCCAGCAGTGAATATGAGGGGGCAAGAGGAAACACCATATATTTT. Residues: CASSEYEGARGNTIYF. V gene TRBV25-1 combines with J gene TRBJ1-3; 7 nucleotides align to TRBD1. V shed 0 bases and J 4 bases; nucleotides not matched to a gene: 6. The CDR3 consists of 16 residues. Germline loops: CDR1 MGHDK, CDR2 SYGVNS.

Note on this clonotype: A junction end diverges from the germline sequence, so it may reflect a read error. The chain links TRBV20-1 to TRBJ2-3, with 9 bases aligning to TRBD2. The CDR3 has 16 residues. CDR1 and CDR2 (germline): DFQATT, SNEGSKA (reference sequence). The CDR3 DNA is TGCAGTGCTAGAGATATGACTAGCGGCCTCACAGACACGCAGTATTTT. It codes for CSARDMTSGLTDTQYF.

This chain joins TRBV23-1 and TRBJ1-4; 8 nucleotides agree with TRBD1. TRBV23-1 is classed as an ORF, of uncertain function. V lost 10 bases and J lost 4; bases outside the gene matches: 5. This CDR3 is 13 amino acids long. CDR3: CAISGQVNEKLFF. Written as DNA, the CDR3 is TGCGCCATTTCGGGACAGGTTAATGAAAAACTGTTTTTT.

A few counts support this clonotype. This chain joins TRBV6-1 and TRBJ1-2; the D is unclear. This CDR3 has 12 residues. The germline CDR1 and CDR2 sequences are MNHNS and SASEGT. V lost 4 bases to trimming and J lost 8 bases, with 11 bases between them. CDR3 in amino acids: CASSAGLEGYTF. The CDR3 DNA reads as TGTGCCAGCAGTGCCGGGCTAGAGGGCTACACCTTC.

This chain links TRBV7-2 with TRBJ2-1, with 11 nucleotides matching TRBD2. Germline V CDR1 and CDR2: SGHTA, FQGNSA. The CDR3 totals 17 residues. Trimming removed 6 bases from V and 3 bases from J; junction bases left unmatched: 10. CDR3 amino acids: CASRARGLADIYNEQFF. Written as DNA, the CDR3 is TGTGCCAGCAGAGCTAGGGGACTAGCGGATATCTACAATGAGCAGTTCTTC.

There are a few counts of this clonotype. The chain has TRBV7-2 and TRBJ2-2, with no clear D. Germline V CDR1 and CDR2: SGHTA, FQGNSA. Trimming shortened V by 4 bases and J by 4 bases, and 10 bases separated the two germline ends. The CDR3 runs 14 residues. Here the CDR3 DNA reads TGTGCCAGCAGCTACGGACCGAGCACCGGGGAGCTGTTTTTT. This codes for CASSYGPSTGELFF.

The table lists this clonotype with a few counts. CDR3 protein: CASARDRKDTQYF. DNA of the CDR3: TGTGCCAGCGCCCGGGACAGGAAGGATACGCAGTATTTT. This chain joins TRBV6-5 and TRBJ2-3, with 8 positions matching TRBD1. Losses at the gene ends were 8 bases for V and 6 bases for J; bases not matched to a gene: 7. The germline V gene has CDR1 MNHEY and CDR2 SVGAGI. The CDR3 has 13 amino acids.

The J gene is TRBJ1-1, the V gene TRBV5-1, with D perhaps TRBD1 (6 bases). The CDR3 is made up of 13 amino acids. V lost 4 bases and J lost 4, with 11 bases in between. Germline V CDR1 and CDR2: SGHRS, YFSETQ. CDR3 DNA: TGCGCCAGCAGCGAGGGGGGTCTCACTGAAGCTTTCTTT. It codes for CASSEGGLTEAFF.

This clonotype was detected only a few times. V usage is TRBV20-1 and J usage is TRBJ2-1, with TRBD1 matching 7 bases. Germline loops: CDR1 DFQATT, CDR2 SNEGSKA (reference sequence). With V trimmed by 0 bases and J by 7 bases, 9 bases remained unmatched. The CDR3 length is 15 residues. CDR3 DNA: TGCAGTGCTAGAGAGGGGGTGAGGGGGCGAAATGAGCAGTTCTTC. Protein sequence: CSAREGVRGRNEQFF.

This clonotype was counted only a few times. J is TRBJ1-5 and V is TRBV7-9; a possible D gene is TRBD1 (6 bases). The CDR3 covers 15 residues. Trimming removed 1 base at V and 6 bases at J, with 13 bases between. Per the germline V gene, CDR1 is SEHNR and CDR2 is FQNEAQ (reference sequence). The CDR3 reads CASSLESGQSQPQHF. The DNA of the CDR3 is TGTGCCAGCAGCTTAGAGTCCGGACAGAGTCAGCCCCAGCATTTT.

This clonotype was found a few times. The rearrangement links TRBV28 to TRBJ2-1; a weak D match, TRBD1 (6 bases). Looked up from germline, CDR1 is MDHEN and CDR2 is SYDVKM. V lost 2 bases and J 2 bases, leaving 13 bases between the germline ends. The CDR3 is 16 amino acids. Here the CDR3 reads CASSLPVQGPYNEQFF. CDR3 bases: TGTGCCAGCAGTTTACCAGTACAGGGACCCTACAATGAGCAGTTCTTC.

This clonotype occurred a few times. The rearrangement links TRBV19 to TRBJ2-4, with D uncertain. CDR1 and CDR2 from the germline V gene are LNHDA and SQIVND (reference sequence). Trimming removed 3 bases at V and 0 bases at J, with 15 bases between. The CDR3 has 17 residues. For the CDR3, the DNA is TGTGCCAGTAGTATCGGGCTATTCGCCCTAGCCAAAAACATTCAGTACTTC. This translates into CASSIGLFALAKNIQYF.

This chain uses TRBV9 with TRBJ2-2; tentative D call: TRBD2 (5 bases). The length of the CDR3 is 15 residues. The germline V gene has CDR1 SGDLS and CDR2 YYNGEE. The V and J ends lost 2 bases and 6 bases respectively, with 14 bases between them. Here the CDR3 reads CASSVLSASAGELFF. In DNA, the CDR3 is TGTGCCAGCAGCGTGCTTAGCGCAAGCGCCGGGGAGCTGTTTTTT.

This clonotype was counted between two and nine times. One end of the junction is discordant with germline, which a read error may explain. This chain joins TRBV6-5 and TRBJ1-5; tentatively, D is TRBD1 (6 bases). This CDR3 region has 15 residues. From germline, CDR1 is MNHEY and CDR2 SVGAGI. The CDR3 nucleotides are TGTGCCAGCAGTTACTCGGGACAACGAAATCTGCCCCAGCATTTT. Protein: CASSYSGQRNLPQHF.

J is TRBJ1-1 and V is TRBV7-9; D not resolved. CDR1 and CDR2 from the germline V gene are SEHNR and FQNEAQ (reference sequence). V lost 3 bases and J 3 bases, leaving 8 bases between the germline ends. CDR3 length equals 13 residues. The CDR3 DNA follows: TGTGCCAGCAGCTTTACAACGTACACTGAAGCTTTCTTT. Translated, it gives CASSFTTYTEAFF.